The rows below give T cell receptor beta chains drawn from one sample of a study of shared clonotypes between healthy human individuals. Profiled with immunoSEQ multiplex PCR; TCRdb holds only in-frame clones, not every one. The table lists around 2.1 million clones, 90% to 95% of them singletons. The source material was naive CD8+ T cells from PBMCs. These receptors all come from a man between 18 and 29 years old in good health. Some clones in this sample may be carry-over from other donors' samples. Both conserved end residues are trimmed from each CDR3. Only some rows state a clone size, as once, few, many or a class for expanded clones.

J: TRBJ1-1; V: TRBV6-1; size: few; CDR3: ASRRTVPPEAF
J: TRBJ2-3; V: TRBV5-1; size: -; CDR3: ASRPGYTDTQY
J: TRBJ1-5; V: TRBV4-3; size: once; CDR3: ASSQDPSNQPQH
J: TRBJ2-1; V: TRBV10-3; size: -; CDR3: AISPGRGNEQF
J: TRBJ2-7; V: TRBV25-1; size: -; CDR3: ASSVGDEQY
J: TRBJ2-7; V: TRBV15; size: -; CDR3: ATSSVQAGTSSGEQY
J: TRBJ2-6; V: TRBV4-2; size: many; CDR3: ASSLLFVLAGVSGANVLT
J: TRBJ2-1; V: TRBV5-1; size: -; CDR3: ASSLGLAGVLYNEQF
J: TRBJ2-2; V: TRBV15; size: -; CDR3: ATSSPVGSPGTGELF
J: TRBJ1-2; V: TRBV29-1; size: -; CDR3: SVLTGENYGYT
J: TRBJ2-1; V: TRBV9; size: once; CDR3: ASSDDRQGAVNEQF
J: TRBJ1-5; V: TRBV7-2; size: once; CDR3: ASSRPGWQGGHSNQPQH
J: TRBJ2-7; V: TRBV4-1; size: -; CDR3: ASSQDYGLSYEQY
J: TRBJ1-2; V: TRBV4-1; size: -; CDR3: ASSQGTGEGYGYT
J: TRBJ2-2; V: TRBV9; size: -; CDR3: ASSVTNTGELF
J: TRBJ2-1; V: TRBV29-1; size: -; CDR3: SGVLNGNEQF
J: TRBJ2-3; V: TRBV9; size: -; CDR3: ASSSDGGPNTDTQY
J: TRBJ1-5; V: TRBV27; size: -; CDR3: ASSLYPIGQGGNQPQH
J: TRBJ2-1; V: TRBV4-1; size: once; CDR3: ASSQTFTREIEQF
J: TRBJ1-1; V: TRBV7-9; size: -; CDR3: ASSSGQNEAF
J: TRBJ2-7; V: TRBV7-9; size: -; CDR3: ASSFDRVDEQY
J: TRBJ2-7; V: TRBV27; size: -; CDR3: ASSSWTSGRYEQY